These 5 T cell receptor beta chains were sequenced from one sample in a study of control samples from healthy donors and cancer patients. TCRdb keeps only in-frame clones here, not all; method: immunoSEQ multiplex PCR. The table includes some 130,000 clones, around nine tenths detected once. Sequenced: blood. These receptors were obtained from a woman aged 25 to 39 in good health.

This chain links TRBV5-6 with TRBJ2-1; 11 nucleotides match TRBD2. Germline CDR1 and CDR2: SGHDT and YYEEEE. This CDR3 has 19 residues. V dropped 3 bases and J dropped 0; count of bases not matched to a gene: 11. The CDR3 is CASSSALGLAVNSYNEQFF. The DNA of the CDR3 is TGTGCCAGCAGCTCTGCATTGGGACTAGCGGTAAACTCCTACAATGAGCAGTTCTTC.

The CDR3: CASRTSGSPDTQYF. For the CDR3, the DNA is TGTGCCAGCCGGACTAGCGGGAGCCCCGATACGCAGTATTTT. V is TRBV19 and J is TRBJ2-3; 13 positions match TRBD2. The trim removed 9 bases at V and 6 bases at J, leaving 6 bases unmatched. This CDR3 spans 14 amino acids. Germline V gene data show CDR1 as LNHDA and CDR2 as SQIVND (reference sequence).

The J gene is TRBJ1-2, the V gene TRBV2; D unclear. The V end was cut by 1 base, the J end by 8 bases, with 8 bases between. There are 12 residues in the CDR3. The germline V gene encodes CDR1 SNHLY and CDR2 FYNNEI. The CDR3 bases are TGTGCCAGCAGTGAAGGGCTGGCAGGCTACACCTTC. This encodes CASSEGLAGYTF.

This clone was seen once. The chain has TRBV19 and TRBJ1-2; D not certain. Trimming pared 4 bases from V and 4 bases from J, leaving 10 bases between. CDR1 and CDR2 from the germline V gene are LNHDA and SQIVND (reference sequence). This CDR3 contains 13 residues. CDR3 protein: CASSKGIFYGYTF. The CDR3 nucleotides read TGTGCCAGTAGTAAGGGAATCTTCTATGGCTACACCTTC.

The V and J genes are TRBV28 and TRBJ1-2; tentative D call: TRBD1 (6 bases). The CDR3 has 15 residues. V was pared by 1 base and J by 2 bases, with 11 bases between. Germline V lookup: CDR1 MDHEN, CDR2 SYDVKM. The CDR3 reads CASSLSGGSNYGYTF. As DNA, the CDR3 is TGTGCCAGCAGTTTATCGGGGGGCTCAAACTATGGCTACACCTTC.